The 2 T cell receptor beta chains presented below share a single source sample, sequenced in a study of PD-1 blockade in classical Hodgkin lymphoma. Indicated time point: cycle 4 day 1 (C4D1), after around six weeks of nivolumab. Each patient experienced a relapse that followed autologous stem cell transplantation, and brentuximab vedotin exposure varied. The assay was immunoSEQ multiplex PCR, and TCRdb's table has in-frame clones only and misses some. In the table there are about 41,000 clones, roughly two thirds of which are singletons. The sample consisted of peripheral blood mononuclear cells (PBMCs), taken before the fourth cycle of nivolumab. These receptors were collected from a human donor with classical Hodgkin lymphoma.

The chain uses TRBV5-1 and TRBJ2-7; 8 bases agree with TRBD2. V trimming: 4 bases; J trimming: 4 bases; junction bases outside the gene matches: 10. This CDR3 is 15 amino acids long. Germline V CDR1 and CDR2: SGHRS, YFSETQ. CDR3 sequence reads: CASSPPGGDRYEQYF. The CDR3 DNA follows: TGCGCCAGCAGCCCACCCGGGGGGGATAGGTACGAGCAGTACTTC.

This clone rates as medium-sized. The genes are TRBV5-1 and TRBJ1-5; D ambiguous. The germline CDR1 and CDR2 sequences are SGHRS and YFSETQ. Trimming took 0 bases from V and 2 from J, leaving 9 bases between them. This CDR3 spans 15 amino acids. CDR3 residues: CASSLEGSGNQPQHF. The CDR3 region has the DNA TGCGCCAGCAGCTTGGAAGGGTCGGGCAATCAGCCCCAGCATTTT.